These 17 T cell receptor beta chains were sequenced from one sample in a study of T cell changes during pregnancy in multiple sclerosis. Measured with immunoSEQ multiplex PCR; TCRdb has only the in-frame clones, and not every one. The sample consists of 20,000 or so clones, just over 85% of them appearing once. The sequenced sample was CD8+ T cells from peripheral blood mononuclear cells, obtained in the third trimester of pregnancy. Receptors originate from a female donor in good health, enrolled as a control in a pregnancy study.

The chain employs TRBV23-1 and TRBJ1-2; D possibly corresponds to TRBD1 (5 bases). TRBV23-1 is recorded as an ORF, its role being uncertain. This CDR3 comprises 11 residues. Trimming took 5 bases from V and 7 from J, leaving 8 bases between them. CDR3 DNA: TGCGCCAGCAGTTTGGGGGGTGGCTACACCTTC. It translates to CASSLGGGYTF.

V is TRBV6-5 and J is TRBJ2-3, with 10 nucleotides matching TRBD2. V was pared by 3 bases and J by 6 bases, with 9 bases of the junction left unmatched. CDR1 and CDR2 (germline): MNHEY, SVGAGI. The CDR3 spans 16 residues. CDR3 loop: CASSYFSGGLGDTQYF. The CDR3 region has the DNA TGTGCCAGCAGTTATTTTAGCGGGGGGCTAGGGGATACGCAGTATTTT.

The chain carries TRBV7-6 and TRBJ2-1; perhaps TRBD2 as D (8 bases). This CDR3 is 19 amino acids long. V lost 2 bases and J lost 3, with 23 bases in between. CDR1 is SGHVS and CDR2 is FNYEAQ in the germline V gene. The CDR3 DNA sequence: TGTGCCAGCAGCTTAAGGATCGGGGGGGGACAGCCTAGCTACAATGAGCAGTTCTTC. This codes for CASSLRIGGGQPSYNEQFF.

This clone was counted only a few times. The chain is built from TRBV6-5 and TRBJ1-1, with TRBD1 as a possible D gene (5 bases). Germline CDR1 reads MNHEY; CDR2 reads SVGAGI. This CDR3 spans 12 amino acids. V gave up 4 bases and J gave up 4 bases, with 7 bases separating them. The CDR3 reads CASSSQGTEAFF. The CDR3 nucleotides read TGTGCCAGCAGTTCGCAGGGCACTGAAGCTTTCTTT.

The CDR3 reads CASSLIYGTALFYGYTF. The CDR3 DNA reads TGTGCCAGTAGTTTAATTTATGGGACAGCCCTCTTCTATGGCTACACCTTC. The genes are TRBV19 and TRBJ1-2; 7 bases are shared with TRBD1. CDR3 size: 17 residues. V was clipped by 5 bases and J by 4 bases; unmatched bases: 16. Germline lookup yields CDR1 LNHDA and CDR2 SQIVND (reference sequence).

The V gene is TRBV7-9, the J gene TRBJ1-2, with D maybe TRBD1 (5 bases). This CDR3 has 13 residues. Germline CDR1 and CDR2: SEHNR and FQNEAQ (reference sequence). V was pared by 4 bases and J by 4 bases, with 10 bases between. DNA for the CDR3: TGTGCCAGCAGCTGGGGGGAGTCCTATGGCTACACCTTC. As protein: CASSWGESYGYTF.

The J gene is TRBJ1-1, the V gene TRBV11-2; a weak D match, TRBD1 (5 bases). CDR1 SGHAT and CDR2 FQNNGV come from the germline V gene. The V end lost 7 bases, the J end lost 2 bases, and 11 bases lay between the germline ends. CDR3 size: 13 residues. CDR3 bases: TGTGCCAGCACCTTGGGACTTAACACTGAAGCTTTCTTT. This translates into CASTLGLNTEAFF.

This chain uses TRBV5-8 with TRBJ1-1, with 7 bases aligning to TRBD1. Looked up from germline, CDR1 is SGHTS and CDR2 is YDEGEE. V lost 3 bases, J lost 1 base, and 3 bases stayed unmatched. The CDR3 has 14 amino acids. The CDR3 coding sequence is TGTGCCAGCAGCTGGGACAGAAAGAACACTGAAGCTTTCTTT. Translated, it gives CASSWDRKNTEAFF.

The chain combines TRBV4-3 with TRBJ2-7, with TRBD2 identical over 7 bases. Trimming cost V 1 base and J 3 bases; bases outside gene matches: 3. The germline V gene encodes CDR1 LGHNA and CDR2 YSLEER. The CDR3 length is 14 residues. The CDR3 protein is CASSQARGIYEQYF. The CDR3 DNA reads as TGCGCCAGCAGCCAAGCGCGGGGGATCTACGAGCAGTACTTC.

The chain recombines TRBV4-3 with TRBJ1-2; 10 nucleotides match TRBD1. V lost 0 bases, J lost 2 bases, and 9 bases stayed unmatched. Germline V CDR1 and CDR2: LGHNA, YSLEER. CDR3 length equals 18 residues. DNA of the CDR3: TGCGCCAGCAGCCAAGATGACAGGGGGCTTGTAATGAACTATGGCTACACCTTC. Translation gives CASSQDDRGLVMNYGYTF.

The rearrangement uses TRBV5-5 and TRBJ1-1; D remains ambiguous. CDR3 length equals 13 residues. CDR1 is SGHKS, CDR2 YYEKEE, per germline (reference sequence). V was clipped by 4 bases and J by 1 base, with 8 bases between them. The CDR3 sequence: CASSPPRNTEAFF. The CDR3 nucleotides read TGTGCCAGCAGCCCCCCCCGGAACACTGAAGCTTTCTTT.

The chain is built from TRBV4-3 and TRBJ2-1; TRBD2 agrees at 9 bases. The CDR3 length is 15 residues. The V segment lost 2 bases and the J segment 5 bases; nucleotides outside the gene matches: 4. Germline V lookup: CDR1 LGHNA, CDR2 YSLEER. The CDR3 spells CASSQWGLANNEQFF. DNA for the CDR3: TGCGCCAGCAGCCAATGGGGACTAGCTAACAATGAGCAGTTCTTC.

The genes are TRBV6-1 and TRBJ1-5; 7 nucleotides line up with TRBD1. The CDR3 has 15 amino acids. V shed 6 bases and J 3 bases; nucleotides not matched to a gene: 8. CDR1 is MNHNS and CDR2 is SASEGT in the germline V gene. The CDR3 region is CASRIDREYNQPQHF. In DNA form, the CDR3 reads TGTGCCAGCAGGATAGACAGGGAATACAATCAGCCCCAGCATTTT.

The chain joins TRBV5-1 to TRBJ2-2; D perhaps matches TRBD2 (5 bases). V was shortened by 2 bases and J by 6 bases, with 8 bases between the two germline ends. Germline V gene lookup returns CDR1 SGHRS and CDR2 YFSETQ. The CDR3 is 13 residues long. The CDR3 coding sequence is TGCGCCAGCAGCTTTTCCGGGGCCGGGGAGCTGTTTTTT. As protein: CASSFSGAGELFF.

This CDR3 is CASSIRDRGYGYTF. The CDR3 DNA sequence: TGTGCCAGCAGCATACGGGACAGGGGCTATGGCTACACCTTC. The chain carries TRBV9 and TRBJ1-2, with 10 bases lining up with TRBD1. Germline V gene lookup returns CDR1 SGDLS and CDR2 YYNGEE. The CDR3 has 14 amino acids. With V trimmed by 4 bases and J by 4 bases, 4 bases remained unmatched.

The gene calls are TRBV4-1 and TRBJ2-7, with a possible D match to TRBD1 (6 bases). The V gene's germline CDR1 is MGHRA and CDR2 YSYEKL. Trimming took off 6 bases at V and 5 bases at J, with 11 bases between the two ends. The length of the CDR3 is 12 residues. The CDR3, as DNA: TGCGCCAGCAGTCCCAGGGGAGACGAGCAGTACTTC. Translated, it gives CASSPRGDEQYF.

CDR3 nucleotides: TGTGCCACCAGCGGACAGGGCCATCAGCCCCAGCATTTT. It yields the protein CATSGQGHQPQHF. J is TRBJ1-5 and V is TRBV15; 8 bases line up with TRBD1. The CDR3 sequence is 13 residues long. Germline CDR1 and CDR2: LNHNV and YYDKDF (reference sequence). After removal of 5 bases from V and 5 bases from J, the junction contained 2 bases not matched to a gene.